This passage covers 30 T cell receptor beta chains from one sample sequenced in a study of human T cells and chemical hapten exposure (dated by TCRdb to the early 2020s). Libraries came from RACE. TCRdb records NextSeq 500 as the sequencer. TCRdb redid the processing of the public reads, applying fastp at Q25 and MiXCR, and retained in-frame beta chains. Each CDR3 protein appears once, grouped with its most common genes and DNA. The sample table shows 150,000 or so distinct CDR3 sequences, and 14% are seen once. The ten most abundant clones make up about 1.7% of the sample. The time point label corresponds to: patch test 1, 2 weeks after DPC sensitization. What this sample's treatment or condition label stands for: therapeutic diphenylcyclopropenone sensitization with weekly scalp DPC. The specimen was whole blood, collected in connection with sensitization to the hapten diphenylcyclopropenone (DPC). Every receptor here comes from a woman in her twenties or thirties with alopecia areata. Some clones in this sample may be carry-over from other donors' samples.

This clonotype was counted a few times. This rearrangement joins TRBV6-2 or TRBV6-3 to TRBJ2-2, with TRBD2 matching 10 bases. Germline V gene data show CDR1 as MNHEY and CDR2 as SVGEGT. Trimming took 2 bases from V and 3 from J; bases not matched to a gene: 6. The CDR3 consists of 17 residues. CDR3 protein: CASSYPRLAGHTGELFF. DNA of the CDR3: TGTGCCAGCAGTTACCCGAGACTAGCGGGCCACACCGGGGAGCTGTTTTTT.

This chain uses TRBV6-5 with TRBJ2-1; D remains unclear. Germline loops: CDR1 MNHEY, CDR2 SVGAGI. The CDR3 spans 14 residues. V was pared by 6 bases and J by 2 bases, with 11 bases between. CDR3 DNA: TGTGCCAGCAGGGACGGAGCAGCCTACAATGAGCAGTTCTTC. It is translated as CASRDGAAYNEQFF.

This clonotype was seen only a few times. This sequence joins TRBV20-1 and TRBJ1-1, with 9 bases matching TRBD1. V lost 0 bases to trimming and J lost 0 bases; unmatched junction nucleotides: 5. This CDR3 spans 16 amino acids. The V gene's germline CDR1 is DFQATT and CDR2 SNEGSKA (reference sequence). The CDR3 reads CSARDPGTGMNTEAFF. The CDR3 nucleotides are TGCAGTGCTAGAGATCCGGGGACAGGGATGAACACTGAAGCTTTCTTT.

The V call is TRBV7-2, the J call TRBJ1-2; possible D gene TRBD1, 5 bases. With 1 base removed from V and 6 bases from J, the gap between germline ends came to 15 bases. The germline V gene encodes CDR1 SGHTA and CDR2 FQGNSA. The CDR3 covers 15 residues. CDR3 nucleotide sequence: TGTGCCAGCAGCTTAGTAGAAGCAGGGTTGGATGGCTACACCTTC. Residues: CASSLVEAGLDGYTF.

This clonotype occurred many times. The DNA of the CDR3 is TGTGCCAGCAGTCTCTCTGGGGCCAACGTCCTGACTTTC. Translation gives CASSLSGANVLTF. V gene TRBV5-4 combines with J gene TRBJ2-6; D is ambiguous. The ends were cut back, 5 bases at V and 0 bases at J, with 3 bases in the middle. Germline CDR1 is SGHNT and CDR2 is YYREEE (reference sequence). The CDR3 contains 13 residues.

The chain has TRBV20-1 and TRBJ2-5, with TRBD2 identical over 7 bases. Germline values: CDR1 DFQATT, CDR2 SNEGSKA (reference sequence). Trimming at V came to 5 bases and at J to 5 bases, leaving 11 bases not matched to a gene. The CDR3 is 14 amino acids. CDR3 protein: CSAPPHGTTETQYF. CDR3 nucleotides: TGCAGTGCTCCACCACACGGGACTACCGAGACCCAGTACTTC.

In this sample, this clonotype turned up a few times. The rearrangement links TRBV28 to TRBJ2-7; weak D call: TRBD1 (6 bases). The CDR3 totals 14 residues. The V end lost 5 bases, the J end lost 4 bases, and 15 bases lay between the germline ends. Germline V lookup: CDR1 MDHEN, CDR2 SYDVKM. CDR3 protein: CASSQTGIGYEQYF. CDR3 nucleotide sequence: TGTGCCAGCAGTCAGACAGGAATTGGATACGAGCAGTACTTC.

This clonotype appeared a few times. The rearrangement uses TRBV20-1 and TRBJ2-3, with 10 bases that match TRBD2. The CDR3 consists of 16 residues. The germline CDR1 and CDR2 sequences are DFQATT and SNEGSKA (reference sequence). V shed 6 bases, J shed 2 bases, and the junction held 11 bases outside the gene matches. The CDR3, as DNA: TGCAGTGCACAGAGAGGAACTAGCGGGGCCACAGATACGCAGTATTTT. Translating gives CSAQRGTSGATDTQYF.

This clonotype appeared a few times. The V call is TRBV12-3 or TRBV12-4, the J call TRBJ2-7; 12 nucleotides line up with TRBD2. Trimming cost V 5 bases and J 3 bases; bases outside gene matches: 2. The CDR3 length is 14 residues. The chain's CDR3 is CASSRTSGNYEQYF. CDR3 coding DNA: TGTGCCAGCAGTCGGACTAGCGGGAACTACGAGCAGTACTTC.

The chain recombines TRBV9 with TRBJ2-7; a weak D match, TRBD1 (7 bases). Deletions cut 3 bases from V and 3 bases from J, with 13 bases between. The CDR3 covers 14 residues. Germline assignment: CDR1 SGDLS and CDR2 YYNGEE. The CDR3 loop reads CASSGRDSDYEQYF. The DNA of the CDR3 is TGTGCCAGCAGCGGGAGGGACAGCGACTACGAGCAGTACTTC.

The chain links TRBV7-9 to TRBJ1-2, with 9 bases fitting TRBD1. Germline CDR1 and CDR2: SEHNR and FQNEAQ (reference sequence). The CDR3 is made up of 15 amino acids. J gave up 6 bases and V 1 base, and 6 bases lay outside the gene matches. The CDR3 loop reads CASSLGRTGDHGYTF. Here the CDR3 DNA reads TGTGCCAGCAGCTTAGGCCGGACAGGGGATCATGGCTACACCTTC.

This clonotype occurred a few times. This chain's CDR3 is CASSLPHSYEQYF. CDR3 sequence (DNA): TGTGCCAGCAGCTTGCCCCACTCCTACGAGCAGTACTTC. The chain employs TRBV5-4 and TRBJ2-7; D not resolved. The CDR3 is 13 amino acids. In germline, CDR1 is SGHNT, CDR2 YYREEE (reference sequence). The V end was cut by 1 base, the J end by 0 bases, with 5 bases between.

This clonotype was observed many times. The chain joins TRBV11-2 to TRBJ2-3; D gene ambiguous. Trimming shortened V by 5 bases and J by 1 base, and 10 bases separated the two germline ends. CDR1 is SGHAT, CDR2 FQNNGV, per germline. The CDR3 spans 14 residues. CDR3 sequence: CASSPRQRTDTQYF. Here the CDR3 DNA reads TGTGCCAGCAGCCCTCGACAACGCACAGATACGCAGTATTTT. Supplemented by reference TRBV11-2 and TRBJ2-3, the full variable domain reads EAGVAQSPRYKIIEKRQSVAFWCNPISGHATLYWYQQILGQGPKLLIQFQNNGVVDDSQLPKDRFSAERLKGVDSTLKIQPAKLEDSAVYLCASSPRQRTDTQYFGPGTRLTVL.

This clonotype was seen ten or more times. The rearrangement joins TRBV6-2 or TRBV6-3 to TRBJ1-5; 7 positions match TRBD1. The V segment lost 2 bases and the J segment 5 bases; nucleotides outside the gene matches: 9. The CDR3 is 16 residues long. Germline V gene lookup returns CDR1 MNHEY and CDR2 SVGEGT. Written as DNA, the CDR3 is TGTGCCAGCAGTTACACAACGCAGGGGGTGCATCAGCCCCAGCATTTT. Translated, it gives CASSYTTQGVHQPQHF.

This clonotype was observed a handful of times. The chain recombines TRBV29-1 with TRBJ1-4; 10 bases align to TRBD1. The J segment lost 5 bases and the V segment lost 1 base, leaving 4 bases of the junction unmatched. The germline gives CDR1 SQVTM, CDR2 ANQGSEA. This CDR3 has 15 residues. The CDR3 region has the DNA TGCAGCGTTGAAGGGGAGGGACAGGGGAATGAAAAACTGTTTTTT. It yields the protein CSVEGEGQGNEKLFF.

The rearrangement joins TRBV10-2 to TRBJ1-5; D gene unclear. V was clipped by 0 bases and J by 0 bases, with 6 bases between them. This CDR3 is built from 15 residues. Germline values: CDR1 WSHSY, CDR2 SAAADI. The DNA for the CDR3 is TGCGCCAGCAGTGAGTCGATAAATAGCAATCAGCCCCAGCATTTT. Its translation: CASSESINSNQPQHF.

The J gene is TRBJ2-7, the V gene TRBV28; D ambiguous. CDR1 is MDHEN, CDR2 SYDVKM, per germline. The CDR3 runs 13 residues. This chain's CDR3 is CAAYGSPSYEQYF. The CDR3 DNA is TGTGCTGCTTACGGGTCTCCCTCCTACGAGCAGTACTTC. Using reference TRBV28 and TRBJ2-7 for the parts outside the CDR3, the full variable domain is DVKVTQSSRYLVKRTGEKVFLECVQDMDHENMFWYRQDPGLGLRLIYFSYDVKMKEKGDIPEGYSVSREKKERFSLILESASTNQTSMYLCAAYGSPSYEQYFGPGTRLTVT.

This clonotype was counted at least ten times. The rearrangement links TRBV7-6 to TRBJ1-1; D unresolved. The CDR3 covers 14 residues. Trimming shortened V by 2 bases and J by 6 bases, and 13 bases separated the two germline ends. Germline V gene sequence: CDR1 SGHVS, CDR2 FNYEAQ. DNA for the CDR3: TGTGCCAGCAGCTTATCCCCGGCTGTGGCTGAAGCTTTCTTT. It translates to CASSLSPAVAEAFF.

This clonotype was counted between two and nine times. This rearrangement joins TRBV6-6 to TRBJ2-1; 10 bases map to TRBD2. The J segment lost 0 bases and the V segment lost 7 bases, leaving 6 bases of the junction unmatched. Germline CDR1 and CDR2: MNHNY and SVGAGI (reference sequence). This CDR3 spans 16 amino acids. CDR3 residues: CASTLTSGTSYNEQFF. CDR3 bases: TGTGCCAGCACCCTCACTAGCGGGACCTCCTACAATGAGCAGTTCTTC.

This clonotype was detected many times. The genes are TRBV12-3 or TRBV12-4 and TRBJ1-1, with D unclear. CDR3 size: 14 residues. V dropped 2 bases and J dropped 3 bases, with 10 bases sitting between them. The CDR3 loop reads CASSLYRGDTEAFF. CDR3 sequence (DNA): TGTGCCAGCAGTTTATACCGTGGGGACACTGAAGCTTTCTTT.

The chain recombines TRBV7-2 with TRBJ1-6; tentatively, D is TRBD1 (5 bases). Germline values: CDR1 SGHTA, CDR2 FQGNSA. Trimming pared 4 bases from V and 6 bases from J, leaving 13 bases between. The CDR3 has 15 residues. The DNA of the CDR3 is TGTGCCAGCAGCTCAGAAAGGGGTGGTAATTCACCCCTCCACTTT. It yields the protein CASSSERGGNSPLHF. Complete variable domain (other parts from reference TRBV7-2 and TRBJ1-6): GAGVSQSPSNKVTEKGKDVELRCDPISGHTALYWYRQSLGQGLEFLIYFQGNSAPDKSGLPSDRFSAERTGGSVSTLTIQRTQQEDSAVYLCASSSERGGNSPLHFGNGTRLTVT.

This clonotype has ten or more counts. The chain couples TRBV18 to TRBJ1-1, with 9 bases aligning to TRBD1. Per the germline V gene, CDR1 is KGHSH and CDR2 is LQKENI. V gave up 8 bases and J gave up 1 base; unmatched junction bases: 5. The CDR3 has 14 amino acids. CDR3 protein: CASSPGQGNTEAFF. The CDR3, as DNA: TGTGCCAGCAGCCCGGGACAGGGGAACACTGAAGCTTTCTTT. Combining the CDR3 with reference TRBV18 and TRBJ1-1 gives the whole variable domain NAGVMQNPRHLVRRRGQEARLRCSPMKGHSHVYWYRQLPEEGLKFMVYLQKENIIDESGMPKERFSAEFPKEGPSILRIQQVVRGDSAAYFCASSPGQGNTEAFFGQGTRLTVV.

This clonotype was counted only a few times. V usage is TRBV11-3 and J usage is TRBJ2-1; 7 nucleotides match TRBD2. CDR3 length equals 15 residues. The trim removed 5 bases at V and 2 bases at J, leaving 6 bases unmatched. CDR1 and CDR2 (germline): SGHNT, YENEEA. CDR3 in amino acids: CASSAMGGTYNEQFF. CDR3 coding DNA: TGTGCCAGCAGCGCGATGGGGGGGACCTACAATGAGCAGTTCTTC.

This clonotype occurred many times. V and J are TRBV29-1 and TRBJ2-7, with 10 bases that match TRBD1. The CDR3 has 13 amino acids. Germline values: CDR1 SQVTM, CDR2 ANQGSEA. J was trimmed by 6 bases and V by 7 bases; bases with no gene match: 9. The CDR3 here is CSGIGTGAGEQYF. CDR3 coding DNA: TGCAGCGGGATCGGGACAGGGGCGGGCGAGCAGTACTTC.

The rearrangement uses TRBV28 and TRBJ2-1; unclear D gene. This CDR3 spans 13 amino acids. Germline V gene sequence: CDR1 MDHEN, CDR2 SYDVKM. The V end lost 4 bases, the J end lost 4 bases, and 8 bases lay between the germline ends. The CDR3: CASSWARYNEQFF. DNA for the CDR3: TGTGCCAGCAGTTGGGCAAGATACAATGAGCAGTTCTTC.

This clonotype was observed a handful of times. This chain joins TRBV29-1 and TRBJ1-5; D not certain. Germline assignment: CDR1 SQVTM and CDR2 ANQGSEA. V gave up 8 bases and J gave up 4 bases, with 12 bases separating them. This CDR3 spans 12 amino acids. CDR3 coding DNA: TGCAGCTTCACGGACGGAAATCAGCCCCAGCATTTT. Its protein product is CSFTDGNQPQHF.

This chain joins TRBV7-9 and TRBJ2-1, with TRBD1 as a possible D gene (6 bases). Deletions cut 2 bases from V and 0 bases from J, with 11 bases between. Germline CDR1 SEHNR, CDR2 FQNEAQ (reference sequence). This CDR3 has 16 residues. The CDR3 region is CASSLYRASSYNEQFF. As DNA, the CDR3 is TGTGCCAGCAGCTTATACAGGGCCAGCTCCTACAATGAGCAGTTCTTC.

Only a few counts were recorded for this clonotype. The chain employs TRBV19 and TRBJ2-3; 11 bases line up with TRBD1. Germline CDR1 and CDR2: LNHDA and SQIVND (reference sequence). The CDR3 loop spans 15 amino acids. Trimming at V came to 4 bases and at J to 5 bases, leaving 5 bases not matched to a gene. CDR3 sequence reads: CASSKDRGRGDTQYF. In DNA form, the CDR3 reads TGTGCCAGTAGTAAGGACAGGGGGCGCGGAGATACGCAGTATTTT.

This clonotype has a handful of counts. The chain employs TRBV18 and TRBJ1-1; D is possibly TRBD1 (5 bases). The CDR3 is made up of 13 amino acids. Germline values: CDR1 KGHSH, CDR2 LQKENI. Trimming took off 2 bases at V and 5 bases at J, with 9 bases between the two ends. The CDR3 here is CASSPSEGTEAFF. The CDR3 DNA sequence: TGTGCCAGCTCACCATCGGAGGGGACTGAAGCTTTCTTT.

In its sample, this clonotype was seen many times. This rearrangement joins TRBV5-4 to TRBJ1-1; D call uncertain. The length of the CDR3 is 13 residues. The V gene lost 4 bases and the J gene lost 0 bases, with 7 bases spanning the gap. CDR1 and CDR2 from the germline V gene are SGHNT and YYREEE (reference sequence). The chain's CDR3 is CASSVSMNTEAFF. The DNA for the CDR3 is TGTGCCAGCAGCGTATCAATGAACACTGAAGCTTTCTTT.